The rows below give T cell receptor beta chains drawn from one sample of a study of cytomegalovirus exposure and HLA in healthy donors. Clones were sequenced by immunoSEQ multiplex PCR, and TCRdb holds only the in-frame ones, with some missing. The sample records about 55,000 clones, 77% being singletons. Material: PBMCs. These receptor sequences come from a female donor in good health and CMV-seronegative. The CDR3 runs from the conserved cysteine through the conserved F or W. D genes are given only for firm matches. Size tells how often a clone was seen (once, few, many) or the class of an expanded clone, and some rows leave it out.

j_call: TRBJ1-3; d_call: -; clone_size: once; v_call: TRBV7-6; cdr3_aa: CASSLVGPGKANTIYF; cdr3_nt: TGTGCCAGCAGCTTAGTTGGTCCGGGGAAGGCCAACACCATATATTTT
j_call: TRBJ2-7; d_call: -; clone_size: -; v_call: TRBV20-1; cdr3_aa: CSARTTYEQYF; cdr3_nt: TGCAGTGCTAGGACAACCTACGAGCAGTACTTC
j_call: TRBJ2-1; d_call: TRBD2; clone_size: once; v_call: TRBV7-2; cdr3_aa: CASSLGGLGTSGGDEQFF; cdr3_nt: TGTGCCAGCAGCTTAGGGGGTTTGGGGACTAGCGGGGGGGATGAGCAGTTCTTC
j_call: TRBJ2-1; d_call: TRBD2; clone_size: -; v_call: TRBV4-3; cdr3_aa: CASSQEGLADNEQFF; cdr3_nt: TGCGCCAGCAGCCAAGAAGGACTAGCGGACAATGAGCAGTTCTTC
j_call: TRBJ1-1; d_call: -; clone_size: -; v_call: TRBV19; cdr3_aa: CASKGQGLNTEAFF; cdr3_nt: TGTGCCAGTAAAGGGCAGGGATTAAACACTGAAGCTTTCTTT
j_call: TRBJ1-6; d_call: TRBD1; clone_size: few; v_call: TRBV6-4; cdr3_aa: CASSEGQEPSPLHF; cdr3_nt: TGTGCCAGCAGTGAGGGACAGGAGCCTTCACCCCTCCACTTT
j_call: TRBJ1-3; d_call: -; clone_size: few; v_call: TRBV5-4; cdr3_aa: CASSPEGRPGNTIYF; cdr3_nt: TGTGCCAGCAGCCCCGAGGGCCGCCCTGGAAACACCATATATTTT
j_call: TRBJ1-2; d_call: -; clone_size: -; v_call: TRBV5-1; cdr3_aa: CASSSTTGSSNYGYTF; cdr3_nt: TGCGCCAGCAGCTCTACTACAGGGAGCTCTAACTATGGCTACACCTTC
j_call: TRBJ2-2; d_call: -; clone_size: once; v_call: TRBV7-3; cdr3_aa: CASSLKSGGTGELFF; cdr3_nt: TGTGCCAGCAGCTTAAAGTCAGGAGGGACGGGGGAGCTGTTTTTT
j_call: TRBJ2-7; d_call: -; clone_size: -; v_call: TRBV28; cdr3_aa: CASSFYGTTRSYEQYF; cdr3_nt: TGTGCCAGCAGTTTTTACGGGACAACTCGCTCCTACGAGCAGTACTTC
j_call: TRBJ2-1; d_call: TRBD2; clone_size: once; v_call: TRBV7-9; cdr3_aa: CASSSGTSYPYNEQFF; cdr3_nt: TGTGCCAGCAGCTCAGGGACTAGCTACCCCTACAATGAGCAGTTCTTC
j_call: TRBJ2-7; d_call: TRBD1; clone_size: -; v_call: TRBV15; cdr3_aa: CATSDRDSYEQYF; cdr3_nt: TGTGCCACTTCGGACAGGGACTCCTACGAGCAGTACTTC
j_call: TRBJ1-5; d_call: -; clone_size: -; v_call: TRBV1; cdr3_aa: CTSSQDWGTELRPNQPQHF; cdr3_nt: TGCACCAGCAGCCAAGATTGGGGGACTGAATTGCGACCAAATCAGCCCCAGCATTTT
j_call: TRBJ2-7; d_call: TRBD1; clone_size: -; v_call: TRBV6-5; cdr3_aa: CASGRGQGVHEQYF; cdr3_nt: TGTGCCAGCGGAAGGGGACAGGGGGTTCACGAGCAGTACTTC
j_call: TRBJ1-5; d_call: TRBD1; clone_size: -; v_call: TRBV11-2; cdr3_aa: CASSMDRDQPQHF; cdr3_nt: TGTGCCAGCAGCATGGACAGGGATCAGCCCCAGCATTTT
j_call: TRBJ2-7; d_call: -; clone_size: -; v_call: TRBV28; cdr3_aa: CASRTGRGTYEQYF; cdr3_nt: TGTGCCAGCAGGACCGGGAGAGGGACCTACGAGCAGTACTTC
j_call: TRBJ2-3; d_call: TRBD2; clone_size: -; v_call: TRBV19; cdr3_aa: CASSIGDSGGRDTQYF; cdr3_nt: TGTGCCAGTAGTATAGGGGATAGCGGGGGGCGGGATACGCAGTATTTT
j_call: TRBJ1-5; d_call: -; clone_size: -; v_call: TRBV28; cdr3_aa: CASSFGVRNQPQHF; cdr3_nt: TGTGCCAGCAGTTTCGGGGTCCGCAATCAGCCCCAGCATTTT
j_call: TRBJ2-3; d_call: TRBD1; clone_size: -; v_call: TRBV19; cdr3_aa: CASSGTGGVDTQYF; cdr3_nt: TGTGCCAGTTCAGGAACAGGGGGTGTTGATACGCAGTATTTT
j_call: TRBJ2-3; d_call: TRBD1; clone_size: -; v_call: TRBV11-2; cdr3_aa: CASSLDEGTGSAF; cdr3_nt: TGTGCCAGCAGCTTAGATGAGGGGACAGGGTCTGCTTTT
j_call: TRBJ1-1; d_call: -; clone_size: once; v_call: TRBV28; cdr3_aa: CASSLSGTKAFF; cdr3_nt: TGTGCCAGCAGTTTATCCGGGACAAAAGCTTTCTTT
j_call: TRBJ1-1; d_call: -; clone_size: -; v_call: TRBV6-6; cdr3_aa: CASSYRGNTEAFF; cdr3_nt: TGTGCCAGCAGTTACAGGGGGAACACTGAAGCTTTCTTT
j_call: TRBJ2-7; d_call: -; clone_size: -; v_call: TRBV10-3; cdr3_aa: CAISENLRGQAIYEQYF; cdr3_nt: TGTGCCATCAGTGAGAATTTAAGGGGACAAGCTATCTACGAGCAGTACTTC
j_call: TRBJ1-4; d_call: -; clone_size: -; v_call: TRBV7-8; cdr3_aa: CASSLFSLREGEKLFF; cdr3_nt: TGTGCCAGCAGCTTATTTTCGTTGAGGGAAGGGGAAAAACTGTTTTTT
j_call: TRBJ2-5; d_call: -; clone_size: few; v_call: TRBV1; cdr3_aa: CTSSQERGGSETQYF; cdr3_nt: TGCACCAGCAGCCAAGAACGGGGGGGCTCAGAGACCCAGTACTTC
j_call: TRBJ1-3; d_call: -; clone_size: -; v_call: TRBV2; cdr3_aa: CASSVGKGGYSGNTIYF; cdr3_nt: TGTGCCAGCAGTGTCGGGAAGGGAGGTTACTCTGGAAACACCATATATTTT
j_call: TRBJ1-2; d_call: -; clone_size: few; v_call: TRBV5-1; cdr3_aa: CASSLSTNYGYTF; cdr3_nt: TGCGCCAGCAGCTTGTCCACTAACTATGGCTACACCTTC
j_call: TRBJ1-5; d_call: TRBD1; clone_size: -; v_call: TRBV27; cdr3_aa: CASRDRGNHQPQHF; cdr3_nt: TGTGCCAGCAGGGACAGGGGCAACCATCAGCCCCAGCATTTT
j_call: TRBJ1-1; d_call: TRBD1; clone_size: -; v_call: TRBV4-3; cdr3_aa: CASSQEAGQGGTEAFF; cdr3_nt: TGCGCCAGCAGCCAAGAGGCGGGACAGGGGGGAACTGAAGCTTTCTTT
j_call: TRBJ1-2; d_call: -; clone_size: -; v_call: TRBV28; cdr3_aa: CASSLGGGGANYGYTF; cdr3_nt: TGTGCCAGCAGTTTAGGTGGGGGGGGAGCTAACTATGGCTACACCTTC
j_call: TRBJ1-2; d_call: -; clone_size: once; v_call: TRBV5-8; cdr3_aa: CASSLSQGMVYGYTF; cdr3_nt: TGTGCCAGCAGCTTGAGTCAGGGGATGGTCTATGGCTACACCTTC
j_call: TRBJ1-2; d_call: TRBD1; clone_size: -; v_call: TRBV7-2; cdr3_aa: CASSRDSANYGYTF; cdr3_nt: TGTGCCAGCAGCCGGGACAGCGCTAACTATGGCTACACCTTC
j_call: TRBJ2-1; d_call: TRBD2; clone_size: -; v_call: TRBV9; cdr3_aa: CASSVEGLSGRRSEQFF; cdr3_nt: TGTGCCAGCAGCGTAGAGGGACTTAGCGGGAGGCGAAGTGAGCAGTTCTTC
j_call: TRBJ2-2; d_call: TRBD2; clone_size: -; v_call: TRBV7-2; cdr3_aa: CASSLVASGVVELFF; cdr3_nt: TGTGCCAGCAGCTTAGTGGCTAGCGGGGTCGTGGAGCTGTTTTTT
j_call: TRBJ2-1; d_call: -; clone_size: -; v_call: TRBV11-3; cdr3_aa: CASSLAGEGEQFF; cdr3_nt: TGTGCCAGCAGCTTAGCAGGGGAGGGCGAGCAGTTCTTC
j_call: TRBJ1-5; d_call: -; clone_size: -; v_call: TRBV6-1; cdr3_aa: CASSSRGNNQPQHF; cdr3_nt: TGTGCCAGCAGCAGCAGGGGCAACAATCAGCCCCAGCATTTT
j_call: TRBJ2-7; d_call: -; clone_size: -; v_call: TRBV6-5; cdr3_aa: CASSYSGGGTYEQYF; cdr3_nt: TGTGCCAGCAGTTACTCAGGAGGAGGAACCTACGAGCAGTACTTC
j_call: TRBJ1-2; d_call: TRBD1; clone_size: once; v_call: TRBV7-6; cdr3_aa: CASSGADRGPNGYTF; cdr3_nt: TGTGCCAGCAGCGGTGCGGACAGGGGTCCCAATGGCTACACCTTC
j_call: TRBJ2-7; d_call: TRBD2; clone_size: -; v_call: TRBV4-3; cdr3_aa: CASSQGTSGRSSEQYF; cdr3_nt: TGCGCCAGCAGCCAGGGGACTAGCGGGAGGTCCTCCGAGCAGTACTTC